The 21 T cell receptor beta chains below come from one sample, sequenced in a study of radiotherapy plus CTLA-4 blockade in lung cancer. The data were produced by immunoSEQ multiplex PCR, yet TCRdb's version contains in-frame clones alone and is incomplete. Found here are about 43,000 clones, roughly two thirds of them singletons; the top ten hold about 23%. This material consisted of peripheral blood, taken from a patient treated with radiotherapy plus ipilimumab. These TCRs come from a human donor with non-small cell lung cancer who had a partial response to radiotherapy plus ipilimumab.

In this sample, this clone turned up once. The chain combines TRBV5-5 with TRBJ2-4, with 9 bases that match TRBD2. The V gene end was trimmed by 1 base and the J gene end by 5 bases; junction bases not matched to a gene: 4. Germline CDR1 is SGHKS and CDR2 is YYEKEE (reference sequence). The CDR3 totals 15 residues. CDR3 sequence reads: CASSLFSGRENIQYF. The CDR3 DNA follows: TGTGCCAGCAGCTTGTTTAGCGGGAGAGAAAACATTCAGTACTTC. The whole variable domain, remainder taken from reference TRBV5-5 and TRBJ2-4, is DAGVTQSPTHLIKTRGQQVTLRCSPISGHKSVSWYQQVLGQGPQFIFQYYEKEERGRGNFPDRFSARQFPNYSSELNVNALLLGDSALYLCASSLFSGRENIQYFGAGTRLSVL.

This chain joins TRBV6-5 and TRBJ2-7, with 8 bases lining up with TRBD2. From germline, CDR1 is MNHEY and CDR2 SVGAGI. The CDR3 loop spans 15 amino acids. V was pared by 2 bases and J by 1 base, with 4 bases of the junction left unmatched. CDR3 sequence reads: CASSYESGGSYEQYF. CDR3 sequence (DNA): TGTGCCAGCAGTTACGAAAGCGGGGGATCCTACGAGCAGTACTTC.

CDR3 residues: CAISESIPLAQFF. CDR3 coding DNA: TGTGCCATCAGTGAGTCGATCCCTTTGGCGCAGTTCTTC. The V call is TRBV10-3, the J call TRBJ2-1; no reliable D call. V shed 0 bases and J shed 12 bases, with 12 bases lying between them. Germline assignment: CDR1 ENHRY and CDR2 SYGVKD. The CDR3 runs 13 residues.

The chain joins TRBV7-2 to TRBJ2-7, with a possible D match to TRBD2 (5 bases). V shed 7 bases and J shed 7 bases, with 17 bases lying between them. The CDR3 is made up of 13 amino acids. Germline V CDR1 and CDR2: SGHTA, FQGNSA. The CDR3: CASKPHVPGEQYF. CDR3 bases: TGTGCCAGCAAGCCCCACGTCCCGGGAGAGCAGTACTTC.

The chain links TRBV19 to TRBJ1-1, with 7 bases fitting TRBD1. V shed 3 bases and J 11 bases; nucleotides not matched to a gene: 9. The CDR3 is made up of 13 amino acids. Germline CDR1 reads LNHDA; CDR2 reads SQIVND (reference sequence). The CDR3 reads CASSIRGGASAFF. CDR3 sequence (DNA): TGTGCCAGTAGTATCCGAGGGGGCGCGTCGGCTTTCTTT. The entire variable domain, with the rest obtained from reference TRBV19 and TRBJ1-1, is as follows: DGGITQSPKYLFRKEGQNVTLSCEQNLNHDAMYWYRQDPGQGLRLIYYSQIVNDFQKGDIAEGYSVSREKKESFPLTVTSAQKNPTAFYLCASSIRGGASAFFGQGTRLTVV.

This sequence joins TRBV6-5 and TRBJ1-4; D not resolved. The CDR3 is 15 residues long. The germline V gene has CDR1 MNHEY and CDR2 SVGAGI. The ends were cut back, 6 bases at V and 5 bases at J, with 16 bases in the middle. The CDR3 nucleotides read TGTGCCAGCAGGGACTCGGAGGTTGGAAATGAAAAACTGTTTTTT. It codes for CASRDSEVGNEKLFF.

The DNA for the CDR3 is TGCGCCAGCAGCTCTGGGACCGGGGGAATGAACACTGAAGCTTTCTTT. As protein: CASSSGTGGMNTEAFF. The rearrangement joins TRBV5-1 to TRBJ1-1; TRBD1 might be the D (5 bases). The V end lost 3 bases, the J end lost 0 bases, and 15 bases lay between the germline ends. Per the germline V gene, CDR1 is SGHRS and CDR2 is YFSETQ. The CDR3 extends over 16 amino acids.

A few counts support this clone. This chain uses TRBV6-6 with TRBJ1-3; D may be TRBD1 (5 bases). CDR1 is MNHNY, CDR2 SVGAGI, per germline (reference sequence). The CDR3 covers 14 residues. The V end lost 2 bases, the J end lost 8 bases, and 13 bases lay between the germline ends. CDR3 nucleotides: TGTGCCAGCAGTTACCCGGAGCGGGGCGACACCATATATTTT. It translates to CASSYPERGDTIYF.

J is TRBJ2-2 and V is TRBV11-3; 13 nucleotides agree with TRBD2. This CDR3 spans 16 amino acids. The junction had 8 bases not matched to a gene; V was cut back by 5 bases and J by 8 bases. Germline-derived CDR1 and CDR2 are SGHNT and YENEEA. The CDR3 DNA is TGTGCCAGCAGCCAAACTAGCGGGAGGGCCGCGGGGGAGCTGTTTTTT. Residues: CASSQTSGRAAGELFF.

The chain combines TRBV6-1 with TRBJ2-3, with 9 nucleotides matching TRBD1. The CDR3 covers 13 residues. The V segment lost 6 bases and the J segment 3 bases; nucleotides outside the gene matches: 1. CDR1 and CDR2 from the germline V gene are MNHNS and SASEGT. DNA of the CDR3: TGTGCCAGCAGGGACAGGGGTACAGATACGCAGTATTTT. Translating gives CASRDRGTDTQYF.

Turning to this clone: At one boundary the junction diverges from the germline segment, which might be a read error. The rearrangement links TRBV4-1 to TRBJ1-1, with a possible D match to TRBD1 (5 bases). The CDR3 contains 15 residues. CDR1 and CDR2 (germline): MGHRA, YSYEKL. CDR3 DNA: TGTGCCAGCAGCCCTCGCGGAGGGACCTTCGGTGAAGCTTTCTTT. Translating gives CASSPRGGTFGEAFF.

This rearrangement joins TRBV18 to TRBJ1-3; D gene uncertain. Deletions cut 1 base from V and 7 bases from J, with 8 bases between. Looked up from germline, CDR1 is KGHSH and CDR2 is LQKENI. The CDR3 loop spans 13 amino acids. The CDR3 sequence is CASSPQGGNTIYF. The CDR3 region has the DNA TGTGCCAGCTCACCACAGGGAGGGAACACCATATATTTT.

CDR3 coding DNA: TGTGCCAGCAGCCACCCGGGGGGCCTAACCCGCTCTGGGGCCAACGTCCTGACTTTC. Translated, it gives CASSHPGGLTRSGANVLTF. The chain has TRBV9 and TRBJ2-6; possibly TRBD2 for D (7 bases). Trimming stripped 4 bases from V and 0 bases from J, with 20 bases between. The CDR3 consists of 19 residues. CDR1 is SGDLS and CDR2 is YYNGEE in the germline V gene.

The chain is built from TRBV19 and TRBJ2-2; D might be TRBD2 (5 bases). V shed 5 bases and J shed 6 bases, with 10 bases lying between them. CDR1 LNHDA and CDR2 SQIVND come from the germline V gene (reference sequence). CDR3 length: 13 amino acids. DNA of the CDR3: TGTGCCAGTAGTCCCAGGAGGTCCGGGGAGCTGTTTTTT. Its translation is CASSPRRSGELFF.

The chain has TRBV5-4 and TRBJ1-1; D uncertain. This CDR3 contains 14 residues. Germline V gives CDR1 SGHNT, CDR2 YYREEE (reference sequence). V lost 4 bases, J lost 1 base, and 11 bases lay in between. The CDR3 sequence is CASSPDPGNTEAFF. CDR3 bases: TGTGCCAGCAGCCCCGATCCAGGGAACACTGAAGCTTTCTTT.

The chain joins TRBV6-1 to TRBJ2-1; 7 bases match TRBD2. V dropped 6 bases and J dropped 5; count of bases not matched to a gene: 10. The length of the CDR3 is 15 residues. CDR1 MNHNS and CDR2 SASEGT come from the germline V gene. CDR3 loop: CASRLTTSEHNEQFF. In DNA, the CDR3 is TGTGCCAGCAGACTCACCACTAGCGAGCACAATGAGCAGTTCTTC.

J is TRBJ2-5 and V is TRBV5-8; a weak D match, TRBD2 (5 bases). This CDR3 spans 15 amino acids. The germline CDR1 and CDR2 sequences are SGHTS and YDEGEE. V was trimmed by 3 bases and J by 5 bases, leaving 17 bases between them. As DNA, the CDR3 is TGTGCCAGCAGCTCTCCTTTCCGACTACAGGAGACCCAGTACTTC. It yields the protein CASSSPFRLQETQYF.

This chain connects TRBV2 to TRBJ2-7; 8 bases agree with TRBD2. V was clipped by 4 bases and J by 7 bases; unmatched bases: 12. CDR1 and CDR2 (germline): SNHLY, FYNNEI. The CDR3 length is 15 residues. Here the CDR3 reads CASSGADYREGEQYF. Written as DNA, the CDR3 is TGTGCCAGCAGTGGGGCCGACTACCGGGAGGGAGAGCAGTACTTC.

The rearrangement links TRBV6-5 to TRBJ1-1; TRBD1 might be the D (6 bases). In germline, CDR1 is MNHEY, CDR2 SVGAGI. The CDR3 extends over 14 amino acids. Deletions cut 0 bases from V and 7 bases from J, with 12 bases between. CDR3 nucleotides: TGTGCCAGCAGTTACTCGGCAGGGGAAGATGAAGCTTTCTTT. This gives the protein CASSYSAGEDEAFF.

This rearrangement joins TRBV19 to TRBJ2-5; D is possibly TRBD2 (6 bases). The CDR3 extends over 12 amino acids. Trimming cost V 6 bases and J 3 bases, with 8 bases left between them. Germline CDR1 LNHDA, CDR2 SQIVND (reference sequence). This CDR3 is CASRGLEETQYF. The CDR3 DNA sequence: TGTGCCAGTAGGGGACTTGAAGAGACCCAGTACTTC.

The chain has TRBV27 and TRBJ2-2; D remains ambiguous. In germline, CDR1 is MNHEY, CDR2 SMNVEV (reference sequence). This CDR3 comprises 14 residues. Trimming removed 5 bases from V and 5 bases from J, with 12 bases in between. The DNA of the CDR3 is TGTGCCAGCAGTGGGCATATTGGTACCGGGGAGCTGTTTTTT. As protein: CASSGHIGTGELFF.